This TCR beta chain was identified in a study of human T cells and chemical hapten exposure. Time point indicated: patch test 2, 6 weeks after DPC sensitization. Regarding treatment: therapeutic diphenylcyclopropenone sensitization with weekly scalp DPC. Donation of samples came from alopecia patients who were 18 to 70 years old and suitable for DPC. Trimming took 0 bases from V and 3 from J, leaving 10 bases between them. From germline, CDR1 is SGHRS and CDR2 YFSETQ. This CDR3 has 15 residues. TCRdb itself ran the RACE reads through MiXCR, one entry per CDR3 protein. The sample has fewer than 80,000 distinct CDR3 sequences, about 9.3% seen once.

Sequencing used whole blood, obtained in connection with sensitization to the hapten diphenylcyclopropenone (DPC). The chain couples TRBV5-1 to TRBJ2-1; D is uncertain. The sequence derives from a woman in her forties or fifties with alopecia areata. Some clones in this sample may be carry-over from other donors' samples. Written as DNA, the CDR3 is TGCGCCAGCAGCTTGGATGGTACGGACTACAATGAGCAGTTCTTC. Translated, it gives CASSLDGTDYNEQFF.